One and the same sample provided the 20 T cell receptor beta chains below, sequenced in a study of blood T cell repertoires in COVID-19. The data were produced by immunoSEQ multiplex PCR, yet TCRdb's version contains in-frame clones alone and is incomplete. The sample yields under 100,000 clones, 80% to 90% seen once. The sequencing input was peripheral blood. The receptors derive from a human donor in a cohort sampled during active COVID-19.

The chain joins TRBV14 to TRBJ2-3; 8 bases map to TRBD2. The V gene end was trimmed by 5 bases and the J gene end by 4 bases; junction bases not matched to a gene: 8. Germline CDR1 reads SGHDN; CDR2 reads FVKESK. The CDR3 spans 15 residues. The CDR3, as DNA: TGTGCCAGCAGCATCGGGGGGGCCAGGGCAGATACGCAGTATTTT. Translating it yields CASSIGGARADTQYF. Complete variable domain (other parts from reference TRBV14 and TRBJ2-3): EAGVTQFPSHSVIEKGQTVTLRCDPISGHDNLYWYRRVMGKEIKFLLHFVKESKQDESGMPNNRFLAERTGGTYSTLKVQPAELEDSGVYFCASSIGGARADTQYFGPGTRLTVL.

The DNA for the CDR3 is TGCGCCAGCACTCCCTCTTCTAGCACAGATACGCAGTATTTT. This codes for CASTPSSSTDTQYF. This chain joins TRBV5-1 and TRBJ2-3; D unresolved. The CDR3 spans 14 residues. Trimming took 6 bases from V and 0 from J, leaving 11 bases between them. Germline-derived CDR1 and CDR2 are SGHRS and YFSETQ.

This clone was seen a single time. V usage is TRBV5-5 and J usage is TRBJ1-6; D not certain. Germline V lookup: CDR1 SGHKS, CDR2 YYEKEE (reference sequence). The CDR3 consists of 16 residues. Trimming pared 0 bases from V and 0 bases from J, leaving 7 bases between. The CDR3 spells CASSLAPDSYNSPLHF. CDR3 DNA sequence: TGTGCCAGCAGCTTGGCCCCAGACTCCTATAATTCACCCCTCCACTTT.

The rearrangement uses TRBV3-1 (or the pseudogene TRBV3-2) and TRBJ1-1; TRBD1 might be the D (6 bases). Germline V gene sequence: CDR1 LGHDT, CDR2 YNNKEL (reference sequence). The CDR3 is made up of 11 amino acids. Trimming took off 5 bases at V and 10 bases at J, with 11 bases between the two ends. The CDR3, as DNA: TGTGCCAGCAGCTCTACAGGGACAGCTTTCTTT. Translated: CASSSTGTAFF.

This chain links TRBV4-1 with TRBJ2-7; 8 nucleotides match TRBD1. The germline gives CDR1 MGHRA, CDR2 YSYEKL. The J segment lost 4 bases and the V segment lost 4 bases, leaving 12 bases of the junction unmatched. The CDR3 is 16 residues long. The CDR3 bases are TGCGCCAGCAGCCGAGACTTCCCGGGACAGGTATACGAGCAGTACTTC. It codes for CASSRDFPGQVYEQYF.

V gene TRBV7-3 combines with J gene TRBJ2-5; 8 positions match TRBD1. CDR3 length: 15 residues. Per germline, CDR1 SGHTA and CDR2 FQGTGA. J lost 5 bases, V lost 2 bases, and 7 bases had no gene match. CDR3 region: CASSLGQGGLETQYF. As DNA, the CDR3 is TGTGCCAGCAGCTTAGGACAGGGCGGATTGGAGACCCAGTACTTC.

The genes are TRBV6-1 and TRBJ2-3; 13 bases agree with TRBD2. Germline loops: CDR1 MNHNS, CDR2 SASEGT. The CDR3 contains 14 residues. J lost 6 bases, V lost 3 bases, and 0 bases had no gene match. The CDR3 nucleotides are TGTGCCAGCAGTGAGACTAGCGGGGGGGATACGCAGTATTTT. It yields the protein CASSETSGGDTQYF.

This chain joins TRBV6-1 and TRBJ2-7; possibly TRBD2 for D (7 bases). With 3 bases removed from V and 5 bases from J, the gap between germline ends came to 11 bases. Germline CDR1 reads MNHNS; CDR2 reads SASEGT. This CDR3 has 13 residues. As DNA, the CDR3 is TGTGCCAGCAGTGACAGGGGAGGGGACGAGCAGTACTTC. It specifies CASSDRGGDEQYF.

V gene TRBV2 combines with J gene TRBJ1-5; the D is unclear. Trimming shortened V by 5 bases and J by 0 bases, and 11 bases separated the two germline ends. The CDR3 loop spans 15 amino acids. Germline CDR1 reads SNHLY; CDR2 reads FYNNEI. The CDR3, as DNA: TGTGCCAGCAGTTTAGATTCAAATAGCAATCAGCCCCAGCATTTT. It yields the protein CASSLDSNSNQPQHF.

The rearrangement uses TRBV6-6 and TRBJ1-5, with TRBD1 matching over 9 bases. There are 13 residues in the CDR3. V trimming: 4 bases; J trimming: 6 bases; junction bases outside the gene matches: 1. CDR1 is MNHNY and CDR2 is SVGAGI in the germline V gene (reference sequence). CDR3 sequence: CASSWDRVQPQHF. The CDR3 nucleotides are TGTGCCAGCAGTTGGGACAGGGTTCAGCCCCAGCATTTT.

This clone was seen a single time. The chain couples TRBV5-1 to TRBJ1-2, with 10 bases fitting TRBD1. This CDR3 is 13 amino acids long. The V gene's germline CDR1 is SGHRS and CDR2 YFSETQ. Losses at the gene ends were 5 bases for V and 8 bases for J; bases not matched to a gene: 6. DNA of the CDR3: TGCGCCAGCAGTTGGGACAGGGGTTCGGGCTACACCTTC. Amino acid sequence: CASSWDRGSGYTF.

This clone has a single count. CDR3 coding DNA: TGCGCCAGCAGTGAGGACAGCTCTTATACCACAGATACGCAGTATTTT. Protein sequence: CASSEDSSYTTDTQYF. This chain connects TRBV10-2 to TRBJ2-3, with D tentatively TRBD1 (5 bases). Trimming pared 2 bases from V and 2 bases from J, leaving 14 bases between. CDR1 is WSHSY, CDR2 SAAADI, per germline. The CDR3 runs to 16 residues.

V and J are TRBV29-1 and TRBJ2-3; 7 bases map to TRBD2. V lost 7 bases, J lost 9 bases, and 16 bases stayed unmatched. The CDR3 is 14 amino acids. Per germline, CDR1 SQVTM and CDR2 ANQGSEA. CDR3 residues: CSAATGPFGGTQYF. The CDR3 DNA is TGCAGCGCTGCCACCGGCCCCTTCGGGGGGACGCAGTATTTT.

The V call is TRBV5-1, the J call TRBJ2-5; perhaps TRBD1 as D (5 bases). The CDR3 runs 13 residues. Trimming left V 2 bases short and J 10 bases short, with 15 bases between. The germline CDR1 and CDR2 sequences are SGHRS and YFSETQ. DNA of the CDR3: TGCGCCAGCAGCTTTTTGCAGACCAGGGACCAGTACTTC. It is translated as CASSFLQTRDQYF.

CDR3 coding DNA: TGTGCCAGCAGTTACGGGACAGGGGGGAAGTCTGAAGCTTTCTTT. Translating gives CASSYGTGGKSEAFF. The V gene is TRBV25-1, the J gene TRBJ1-1; the match to TRBD1 covers 11 bases. The V segment lost 5 bases and the J segment 6 bases; nucleotides outside the gene matches: 8. The CDR3 runs 15 residues. In germline, CDR1 is MGHDK, CDR2 SYGVNS.

The chain couples TRBV25-1 to TRBJ1-5, with D possibly TRBD1 on 5 matching bases. From germline, CDR1 is MGHDK and CDR2 SYGVNS. Trimming shortened V by 2 bases and J by 6 bases, and 8 bases separated the two germline ends. The CDR3 spans 13 residues. The CDR3 region is CASSEGQAQPQHF. As DNA, the CDR3 is TGTGCCAGCAGTGAAGGACAAGCTCAGCCCCAGCATTTT.

There are a few counts of this clone. V usage is TRBV4-1 and J usage is TRBJ1-6; tentative D call: TRBD1 (6 bases). The CDR3 spans 17 residues. V lost 0 bases to trimming and J lost 13 bases, with 22 bases between them. CDR1 and CDR2 (germline): MGHRA, YSYEKL. The CDR3 protein is CASSQEPAGTLGRPLHF. As DNA, the CDR3 is TGCGCCAGCAGCCAAGAACCCGCGGGGACACTCGGGAGGCCCCTCCACTTT.

The chain combines TRBV7-3 with TRBJ2-6; D is perhaps TRBD2 (7 bases). The ends were cut back, 5 bases at V and 1 base at J, with 18 bases in the middle. Germline V gives CDR1 SGHTA, CDR2 FQGTGA. The CDR3 covers 18 residues. CDR3 nucleotide sequence: TGTGCCAGCAGCGCCAAGGGGGGGCCCCTGTCTGGGGCCAACGTCCTGACTTTC. Amino acid sequence: CASSAKGGPLSGANVLTF.

In this sample, this clone turned up a few times. This chain's CDR3 is CASSFGTGGVEAFF. The DNA for the CDR3 is TGTGCCAGCAGCTTCGGGACAGGGGGGGTTGAAGCTTTCTTT. The V and J genes are TRBV7-8 and TRBJ1-1; TRBD1 agrees at 11 bases. V gave up 3 bases and J gave up 7 bases; unmatched junction bases: 4. CDR1 SGHVS and CDR2 FQNEAQ come from the germline V gene. CDR3 length: 14 residues.

This chain connects TRBV2 to TRBJ2-7, with D hard to call. The V end was cut by 8 bases, the J end by 5 bases, with 10 bases between. The CDR3 length is 11 residues. CDR1 and CDR2 (germline): SNHLY, FYNNEI. CDR3 in amino acids: CASAGKNEQYF. The CDR3 DNA follows: TGTGCCAGCGCAGGCAAGAACGAGCAGTACTTC.